The 26 T cell receptor beta chains reported below all come from one sample, sequenced in a study of T cell responses to AZD1222 COVID-19 vaccine. Here immunoSEQ multiplex PCR was the method, and the copy in TCRdb shows in-frame clones only, minus some. The table has some 140,000 clones, 85% to 95% seen once; the top ten hold roughly 7%. The sample here was peripheral blood, taken 28 days after the second AZD1222 dose. Receptor source: an adult who received the AZD1222 COVID-19 vaccine.

The V and J genes are TRBV18 and TRBJ1-2; TRBD1 matches at 8 bases. J was trimmed by 5 bases and V by 0 bases; bases with no gene match: 8. Germline CDR1 reads KGHSH; CDR2 reads LQKENI. The CDR3 extends over 16 amino acids. This chain's CDR3 is CASSPPPGGVGYGYTF. The CDR3 nucleotides read TGTGCCAGCTCACCACCCCCAGGGGGCGTCGGTTATGGCTACACCTTC. Full variable domain (missing parts from reference TRBV18 and TRBJ1-2): NAGVMQNPRHLVRRRGQEARLRCSPMKGHSHVYWYRQLPEEGLKFMVYLQKENIIDESGMPKERFSAEFPKEGPSILRIQQVVRGDSAAYFCASSPPPGGVGYGYTFGSGTRLTVV.

The V and J genes are TRBV7-2 and TRBJ1-6; perhaps TRBD1 as D (5 bases). V was clipped by 4 bases and J by 10 bases, with 14 bases between them. Germline-derived CDR1 and CDR2 are SGHTA and FQGNSA. The CDR3 extends over 14 amino acids. In DNA form, the CDR3 reads TGTGCCAGCAGCTCGGGACTACAAGGCTCACCCCTCCACTTT. Translated: CASSSGLQGSPLHF. Full variable domain (rest looked up from reference TRBV7-2 and TRBJ1-6): GAGVSQSPSNKVTEKGKDVELRCDPISGHTALYWYRQSLGQGLEFLIYFQGNSAPDKSGLPSDRFSAERTGGSVSTLTIQRTQQEDSAVYLCASSSGLQGSPLHFGNGTRLTVT.

This clone was seen once. This chain uses TRBV19 with TRBJ1-2, with a possible D match to TRBD1 (6 bases). This CDR3 comprises 15 residues. Germline V gives CDR1 LNHDA, CDR2 SQIVND (reference sequence). Between the trimmed V and J ends, which lost 5 bases and 5 bases, there was a span of 18 bases. CDR3 loop: CASSPSPPTGYGYTF. The CDR3 region has the DNA TGTGCCAGTAGTCCTTCCCCCCCGACAGGATATGGCTACACCTTC. The variable domain in full, with the rest retrieved from reference TRBV19 and TRBJ1-2, is DGGITQSPKYLFRKEGQNVTLSCEQNLNHDAMYWYRQDPGQGLRLIYYSQIVNDFQKGDIAEGYSVSREKKESFPLTVTSAQKNPTAFYLCASSPSPPTGYGYTFGSGTRLTVV.

The chain couples TRBV19 to TRBJ1-2, with D perhaps matching TRBD1 (6 bases). The CDR3 consists of 12 residues. In germline, CDR1 is LNHDA, CDR2 SQIVND (reference sequence). Trimming pared 4 bases from V and 10 bases from J, leaving 13 bases between. The CDR3 bases are TGTGCCAGTAGTAAGGGGGGCGTTATCTACACCTTC. It translates to CASSKGGVIYTF.

The chain links TRBV30 to TRBJ1-6; D is uncertain. Germline loops: CDR1 GTSNPN, CDR2 SVGIG (reference sequence). This CDR3 has 14 amino acids. The ends were cut back, 0 bases at V and 8 bases at J, with 11 bases in the middle. The CDR3, as DNA: TGTGCCTGGAGTGTAGCTCTCGGCCATTCACCCCTCCACTTT. As protein: CAWSVALGHSPLHF.

J is TRBJ1-1 and V is TRBV11-1; D gene unclear. Germline V gene lookup returns CDR1 SGHAT and CDR2 FQDESV (reference sequence). This CDR3 is built from 13 residues. V dropped 3 bases and J dropped 3 bases, with 8 bases sitting between them. The CDR3 nucleotides read TGTGCCAGCAGCTTTTCTGCTGACACTGAAGCTTTCTTT. Translating gives CASSFSADTEAFF.

In DNA form, the CDR3 reads TGTGCCAGCAGCTTAGGTGGGACAGGGGCAAGGACCGGGGAGCTGTTTTTT. The encoded protein is CASSLGGTGARTGELFF. The chain has TRBV7-2 and TRBJ2-2, with 10 bases lining up with TRBD1. Germline trimming cut 1 base from V and 5 bases from J; bases unmatched to any gene: 7. The CDR3 has 17 residues. Germline V lookup: CDR1 SGHTA, CDR2 FQGNSA.

This clone was seen once. The V gene is TRBV20-1, the J gene TRBJ2-1; D gene unclear. Germline CDR1 DFQATT, CDR2 SNEGSKA (reference sequence). The CDR3 is 11 amino acids. Trimming took off 1 base at V and 9 bases at J, with 7 bases between the two ends. The CDR3, as DNA: TGCAGTGCTAGAGTTGTTAGTGAGCAGTTCTTC. It translates to CSARVVSEQFF.

V gene TRBV28 combines with J gene TRBJ1-1; possibly TRBD1 for D (5 bases). Trimming removed 5 bases at V and 0 bases at J, with 10 bases between. The V gene's germline CDR1 is MDHEN and CDR2 SYDVKM. The CDR3 is 14 amino acids. CDR3: CASSGLQVNTEAFF. The CDR3 DNA reads as TGTGCCAGCAGTGGTCTACAGGTGAACACTGAAGCTTTCTTT.

This clone was recorded a few times. This chain links TRBV5-1 with TRBJ1-1; tentative D call: TRBD1 (6 bases). This CDR3 has 16 amino acids. The V gene's germline CDR1 is SGHRS and CDR2 YFSETQ. V was trimmed by 6 bases and J by 0 bases, leaving 18 bases between them. This chain's CDR3 is CASIGGGSIMNTEAFF. CDR3 coding DNA: TGCGCCAGCATTGGGGGCGGAAGTATAATGAACACTGAAGCTTTCTTT. Full variable domain (missing parts from reference TRBV5-1 and TRBJ1-1): KAGVTQTPRYLIKTRGQQVTLSCSPISGHRSVSWYQQTPGQGLQFLFEYFSETQRNKGNFPGRFSGRQFSNSRSEMNVSTLELGDSALYLCASIGGGSIMNTEAFFGQGTRLTVV.

V is TRBV7-9 and J is TRBJ2-4; D may correspond to TRBD1 or TRBD2 (6 bases each). Per germline, CDR1 SEHNR and CDR2 FQNEAQ (reference sequence). The CDR3 totals 18 residues. Trimming removed 0 bases from V and 0 bases from J, with 15 bases in between. CDR3: CASSLAEGTFVAKNIQYF. In nucleotides, the CDR3 is TGTGCCAGCAGCTTAGCGGAGGGGACATTCGTAGCCAAAAACATTCAGTACTTC.

The V call is TRBV6-5, the J call TRBJ1-1; no definite D call. The V end lost 6 bases, the J end lost 1 base, and 6 bases lay between the germline ends. The V gene's germline CDR1 is MNHEY and CDR2 SVGAGI. There are 12 residues in the CDR3. The DNA for the CDR3 is TGTGCCAGCAGAACAGAGAACACTGAAGCTTTCTTT. As protein: CASRTENTEAFF.

This chain uses TRBV7-9 with TRBJ2-2; D possibly corresponds to TRBD1 (6 bases). Germline lookup yields CDR1 SEHNR and CDR2 FQNEAQ (reference sequence). The CDR3 is made up of 16 amino acids. The V end was cut by 6 bases, the J end by 1 base, with 15 bases between. CDR3 region: CASRPSPTGNTGELFF. The CDR3 DNA reads TGTGCCAGCAGGCCATCGCCGACAGGGAACACCGGGGAGCTGTTTTTT.

The V gene is TRBV7-8, the J gene TRBJ1-2; 7 bases match TRBD1. Germline assignment: CDR1 SGHVS and CDR2 FQNEAQ. Trimming removed 5 bases from V and 0 bases from J; junction bases left unmatched: 15. The length of the CDR3 is 18 residues. DNA of the CDR3: TGTGCCAGCAGCCGATCCTACAGGGGAAGGGTAGCTAACTATGGCTACACCTTC. The encoded protein is CASSRSYRGRVANYGYTF.

The V gene is TRBV27, the J gene TRBJ1-2; 9 bases are shared with TRBD1. J lost 4 bases, V lost 4 bases, and 10 bases had no gene match. Germline V gives CDR1 MNHEY, CDR2 SMNVEV (reference sequence). This CDR3 is 16 amino acids long. The chain's CDR3 is CASSSLSVQGAYGYTF. The CDR3 DNA is TGTGCCAGCAGTTCGCTTAGCGTACAGGGGGCCTATGGCTACACCTTC.

The rearrangement joins TRBV7-2 to TRBJ1-2, with 11 bases aligning to TRBD1. The CDR3 has 16 amino acids. V was clipped by 6 bases and J by 4 bases; unmatched bases: 10. CDR1 and CDR2 from the germline V gene are SGHTA and FQGNSA. In DNA, the CDR3 is TGTGCCAGCAGTTGGACAGGGGGCCCCCCGGGCTATGGCTACACCTTC. As protein: CASSWTGGPPGYGYTF.

The V call is TRBV7-2, the J call TRBJ2-5, with D maybe TRBD1 (5 bases). CDR1 is SGHTA, CDR2 FQGNSA, per germline. The germline V and J ends were trimmed by 5 bases and 5 bases, with 18 bases remaining between them. This CDR3 contains 15 residues. DNA for the CDR3: TGTGCCAGCAGCCCTGGGGCTAGTGGTGGGGAGACCCAGTACTTC. Amino acid sequence: CASSPGASGGETQYF.

V gene TRBV5-6 combines with J gene TRBJ1-1, with 9 bases aligning to TRBD1. CDR3 size: 14 residues. Trimming cost V 4 bases and J 3 bases; bases outside gene matches: 4. Germline CDR1 SGHDT, CDR2 YYEEEE. The CDR3 region has the DNA TGTGCCAGCAGCATAGGACAGGGGTACACTGAAGCTTTCTTT. Translation: CASSIGQGYTEAFF.

V is TRBV11-2 and J is TRBJ1-3; 10 positions agree with TRBD1. Germline CDR1 is SGHAT and CDR2 is FQNNGV. CDR3 length: 16 amino acids. V lost 5 bases, J lost 4 bases, and 8 bases stayed unmatched. The CDR3 spells CASSPLTGGRGNTIYF. In nucleotides, the CDR3 is TGTGCCAGCAGCCCTCTGACAGGGGGCAGGGGAAACACCATATATTTT.

This sequence joins TRBV5-4 and TRBJ2-5, with D maybe TRBD2 (6 bases). This CDR3 is built from 14 residues. V was pared by 4 bases and J by 3 bases, with 13 bases between. Germline V gives CDR1 SGHNT, CDR2 YYREEE (reference sequence). This chain's CDR3 is CASSHSSVEETQYF. The CDR3 coding sequence is TGTGCCAGCAGCCATTCTAGCGTCGAAGAGACCCAGTACTTC.

CDR3 DNA sequence: TGTGCCAGCAGCATGCGGACGAGGTGGGAGCAGTACTTC. As protein: CASSMRTRWEQYF. The chain carries TRBV11-2 and TRBJ2-7, with no clear D. Germline-derived CDR1 and CDR2 are SGHAT and FQNNGV. This CDR3 has 13 residues. V lost 5 bases and J lost 7, with 15 bases in between.

The CDR3 loop reads CASSPRQSANYGYTF. The DNA for the CDR3 is TGTGCCAGTAGTCCTAGACAGAGTGCTAACTATGGCTACACCTTC. The V call is TRBV19, the J call TRBJ1-2; possibly TRBD1 for D (5 bases). V was shortened by 5 bases and J by 0 bases, with 13 bases between the two germline ends. The CDR3 loop spans 15 amino acids. Germline V CDR1 and CDR2: LNHDA, SQIVND (reference sequence).

This clone was recorded once. The chain combines TRBV5-1 with TRBJ1-1, with TRBD1 as a possible D gene (6 bases). The CDR3 is 15 residues long. CDR1 is SGHRS, CDR2 YFSETQ, per germline. The V end was cut by 3 bases, the J end by 2 bases, with 14 bases between. The CDR3 protein is CASSSGSRGNTEAFF. The DNA for the CDR3 is TGCGCCAGCAGCTCAGGGAGCAGGGGTAACACTGAAGCTTTCTTT.

The V call is TRBV27, the J call TRBJ2-7; D not resolved. Germline CDR1 is MNHEY and CDR2 is SMNVEV (reference sequence). V lost 2 bases and J 2 bases, leaving 10 bases between the germline ends. This CDR3 has 14 residues. The CDR3 DNA reads TGTGCCAGCAGTTTAATCGGCAGAGCCTACGAGCAGTACTTC. It translates to CASSLIGRAYEQYF.

The rearrangement links TRBV7-6 to TRBJ1-5; the D is unclear. V was shortened by 0 bases and J by 5 bases, with 8 bases between the two germline ends. Germline CDR1 and CDR2: SGHVS and FNYEAQ. This CDR3 contains 14 residues. CDR3 DNA sequence: TGTGCCAGCAGCTTAGCGGGGTCGTATCAGCCCCAGCATTTT. It specifies CASSLAGSYQPQHF.

The rearrangement uses TRBV6-5 and TRBJ1-6; possible D gene TRBD1, 6 bases. Trimming left V 1 base short and J 7 bases short, with 11 bases between. Germline-derived CDR1 and CDR2 are MNHEY and SVGAGI. The CDR3 has 15 residues. The CDR3 DNA reads TGTGCCAGCAGTTACTGGGGGCGGGTAAATTCACCCCTCCACTTT. The encoded protein is CASSYWGRVNSPLHF.